This T cell receptor beta chain derives from a study of T cells in Graves' hyperthyroidism and ophthalmopathy. Study results and caveats: Ophthalmopathy and stable hyperthyroidism were told apart by a 13 V-J model.

The source material, RNA transcripts, was used to amplify TCR beta CDR3 regions. The TCR CDR3 first-round RT-PCR relied on the HTBI primer set. TCRdb re-derived calls from the multiplex PCR reads in MiXCR, one entry per CDR3 protein. Of approximately 640,000 distinct CDR3 sequences listed, 15% to 20% are singletons. This clonotype has ten or more counts. As yet, its antigen is unknown. CDR3 length equals 15 residues. CDR1 DFQATT and CDR2 SNEGSKA come from the germline V gene (reference sequence). Trimming removed 0 bases from V and 4 bases from J; junction bases left unmatched: 2. Thyroid ultrasound and orbital computed tomography, with clinical symptoms and serum thyroxine and TRAb, informed diagnoses. PBMCs were collected from an approximately 10 ml volume of fresh peripheral blood.

The V and J genes are TRBV20-1 and TRBJ2-1; 11 positions agree with TRBD2. The sequencing input was blood. The source of this sequence is a man over 45 with Graves' hyperthyroidism. The CDR3 reads CSAREGLAAYNEQFF. The DNA of the CDR3 is TGCAGTGCTAGAGAGGGACTAGCGGCGTACAATGAGCAGTTCTTC.